This T cell receptor (beta chain) is from a study of preoperative IRX-2 immunotherapy in early breast cancer. The sample's treatment: preoperative locoregional IRX-2 cytokine immunotherapy. This CDR3 has 14 residues. V gave up 4 bases and J gave up 8 bases, with 17 bases separating them. Germline-derived CDR1 and CDR2 are SGHDN and FVKESK. Produced via immunoSEQ multiplex PCR; TCRdb's table is partial and in-frame only. Of around 29,000 clones listed, 82% are singletons. This rearrangement joins TRBV14 to TRBJ1-2, with TRBD1 as a possible D gene (5 bases). This TCR came from a human donor with breast cancer. This material was acquired from a patient treated with IRX-2 immunotherapy. The CDR3 bases are TGTGCCAGCAGCCGTTACGGGGGAACGCGGGGCTACACCTTC. Protein: CASSRYGGTRGYTF. Filled out from reference TRBV14 and TRBJ1-2, the complete variable domain reads EAGVTQFPSHSVIEKGQTVTLRCDPISGHDNLYWYRRVMGKEIKFLLHFVKESKQDESGMPNNRFLAERTGGTYSTLKVQPAELEDSGVYFCASSRYGGTRGYTFGSGTRLTVV.